The 13 T cell receptor beta chains in this list originate from one sample, sequenced in a study of blood T cells in healthy people across ages. The authors ran a second PCR of about 6 to 12 cycles using a sample-barcoded 5' primer and a J-beta primer mix. In TCRdb, the 5' RACE reads were re-called with MiXCR into one record per CDR3 protein. Of about 1.4 million distinct CDR3 sequences in the sample, 45% to 70% are singletons; the top ten hold over 6.5%. The material sequenced was blood. The receptors derive from a man aged 18 to 30 in good health.

V is TRBV7-9 and J is TRBJ2-5; 7 positions match TRBD2. Germline values: CDR1 SEHNR, CDR2 FQNEAQ (reference sequence). The CDR3 sequence is 14 residues long. V lost 7 bases to trimming and J lost 4 bases; unmatched junction nucleotides: 9. The DNA for the CDR3 is TGTGCCAGCAATGGGGGAGGGGTGCGAGAGACCCAGTACTTC. Its translation is CASNGGGVRETQYF. The full variable domain, with the rest looked up from reference TRBV7-9 and TRBJ2-5, is DTGVSQNPRHKITKRGQNVTFRCDPISEHNRLYWYRQTLGQGPEFLTYFQNEAQLEKSRLLSDRFSAERPKGSFSTLEIQRTEQGDSAMYLCASNGGGVRETQYFGPGTRLLVL.

This clonotype has more than one count but fewer than ten. The J gene is TRBJ2-7, the V gene TRBV28; 7 positions agree with TRBD1. This CDR3 region has 14 residues. Germline V gene sequence: CDR1 MDHEN, CDR2 SYDVKM. The V gene end was trimmed by 10 bases and the J gene end by 1 base; junction bases not matched to a gene: 10. CDR3 DNA sequence: TGTGCCATTAGCCTGAGACAGGGTTCCTACGAGCAGTACTTC. Translated: CAISLRQGSYEQYF.

The gene calls are TRBV7-9 and TRBJ2-3, with 8 bases lining up with TRBD1. This CDR3 region has 15 residues. From germline, CDR1 is SEHNR and CDR2 FQNEAQ (reference sequence). Losses at the gene ends were 4 bases for V and 3 bases for J; bases not matched to a gene: 6. CDR3 bases: TGTGCCAGCAGCTCCGGGACAGGACAAACAGATACGCAGTATTTT. Encoded protein: CASSSGTGQTDTQYF.

The chain carries TRBV19 and TRBJ2-7; tentative D call: TRBD2 (6 bases). The CDR3 is made up of 13 amino acids. V lost 4 bases and J 3 bases, leaving 10 bases between the germline ends. Germline-derived CDR1 and CDR2 are LNHDA and SQIVND (reference sequence). The CDR3 loop reads CASSTRGIYEQYF. In DNA form, the CDR3 reads TGTGCCAGTAGTACGCGCGGGATCTACGAGCAGTACTTC. Drawing the rest from reference TRBV19 and TRBJ2-7, the complete variable domain is DGGITQSPKYLFRKEGQNVTLSCEQNLNHDAMYWYRQDPGQGLRLIYYSQIVNDFQKGDIAEGYSVSREKKESFPLTVTSAQKNPTAFYLCASSTRGIYEQYFGPGTRLTVT.

This chain uses TRBV11-1 with TRBJ2-3; possible D gene TRBD2, 5 bases. Germline CDR1 reads SGHAT; CDR2 reads FQDESV (reference sequence). CDR3 length: 12 amino acids. V was trimmed by 3 bases and J by 9 bases, leaving 10 bases between them. CDR3 in DNA: TGTGCCAGCAGCTTGCGACCGGGGACGCAGTATTTT. It codes for CASSLRPGTQYF.

This chain connects TRBV27 to TRBJ1-5; no reliable D call. Germline CDR1 is MNHEY and CDR2 is SMNVEV (reference sequence). The CDR3 totals 12 residues. V was pared by 3 bases and J by 11 bases, with 11 bases between. The CDR3 region has the DNA TGTGCCAGCAGTTTTACGGGTGAGACCCAGCATTTT. This codes for CASSFTGETQHF.

Details on this clonotype: A junction end diverges from the germline sequence, so it may reflect a read error. The chain carries TRBV7-2 and TRBJ2-1; D possibly corresponds to TRBD2 (6 bases). This CDR3 is 19 amino acids long. Germline values: CDR1 SGHTA, CDR2 FQGNSA. The CDR3 loop is CPSSSPNRGSTSSYNEQFF. CDR3 DNA: TGTCCCAGCAGCTCACCAAATCGGGGGTCTACGAGCTCCTACAATGAGCAGTTCTTC.

In this sample, this clonotype turned up a few times. This sequence joins TRBV20-1 and TRBJ2-1, with 9 positions matching TRBD2. The CDR3 length is 15 residues. The V gene end was trimmed by 2 bases and the J gene end by 9 bases; junction bases not matched to a gene: 11. The germline V gene has CDR1 DFQATT and CDR2 SNEGSKA (reference sequence). CDR3 in DNA: TGCAGTGCTAGATCTGCGGGGGGGAGTTTCCGTGAGCAGTTCTTC. It codes for CSARSAGGSFREQFF.

This rearrangement joins TRBV6-1 to TRBJ1-2, with D possibly TRBD1 on 5 matching bases. Trimming took 3 bases from V and 2 from J, leaving 25 bases between them. The CDR3 has 19 amino acids. Germline V gives CDR1 MNHNS, CDR2 SASEGT. CDR3 amino acids: CASSDLRGSEGSLNYGYTF. The CDR3 DNA reads as TGTGCCAGCAGTGATCTTCGGGGATCGGAGGGGTCGCTCAACTATGGCTACACCTTC.

The CDR3 is CASSPPTRAYNSPLHF. As DNA, the CDR3 is TGTGCCAGCAGCCCCCCGACCAGGGCCTATAATTCACCCCTCCACTTT. The chain carries TRBV28 and TRBJ1-6; a weak D match, TRBD1 (5 bases). Germline values: CDR1 MDHEN, CDR2 SYDVKM. There are 16 residues in the CDR3. V lost 6 bases and J lost 2, with 14 bases in between.

This clonotype was seen repeatedly, ten times or more. The chain uses TRBV14 and TRBJ1-2; 11 nucleotides match TRBD1. J was trimmed by 8 bases and V by 4 bases; bases with no gene match: 3. This CDR3 spans 13 amino acids. Germline loops: CDR1 SGHDN, CDR2 FVKESK. The CDR3 DNA follows: TGTGCCAGCAGCCCCGGGACAGGGGGAGGCTACACCTTC. It encodes CASSPGTGGGYTF.

The chain recombines TRBV7-8 with TRBJ2-1, with D possibly being TRBD2 (5 bases). Germline V gene sequence: CDR1 SGHVS, CDR2 FQNEAQ. The length of the CDR3 is 15 residues. The V end lost 1 base, the J end lost 3 bases, and 10 bases lay between the germline ends. The CDR3 coding sequence is TGTGCCAGCAGCTTAGTCCGGGGAGACTACAATGAGCAGTTCTTC. Translation gives CASSLVRGDYNEQFF.

This clonotype has just one count. V is TRBV27 and J is TRBJ1-4; D might be TRBD1 (5 bases). CDR3 size: 15 residues. V was cut by 6 bases and J by 4 bases, with 15 bases left in between. Germline CDR1 reads MNHEY; CDR2 reads SMNVEV (reference sequence). CDR3 loop: CASRRHDRLNEKLFF. The CDR3, as DNA: TGTGCCAGCAGACGTCATGACAGACTTAATGAAAAACTGTTTTTT.